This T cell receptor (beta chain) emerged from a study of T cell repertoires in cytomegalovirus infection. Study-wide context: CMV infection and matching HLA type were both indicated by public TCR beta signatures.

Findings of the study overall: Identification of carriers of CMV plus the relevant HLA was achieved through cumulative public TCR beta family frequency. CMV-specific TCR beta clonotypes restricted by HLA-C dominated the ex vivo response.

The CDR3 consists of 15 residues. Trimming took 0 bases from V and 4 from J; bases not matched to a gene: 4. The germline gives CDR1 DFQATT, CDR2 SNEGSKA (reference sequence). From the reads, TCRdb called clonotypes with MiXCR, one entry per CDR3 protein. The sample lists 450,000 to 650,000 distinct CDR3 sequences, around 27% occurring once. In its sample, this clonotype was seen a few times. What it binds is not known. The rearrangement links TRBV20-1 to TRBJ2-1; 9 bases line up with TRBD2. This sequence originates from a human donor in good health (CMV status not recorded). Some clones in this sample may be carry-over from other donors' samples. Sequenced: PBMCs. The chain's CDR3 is CSARDVAGGYNEQFF. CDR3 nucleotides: TGCAGTGCTAGAGATGTGGCGGGAGGGTACAATGAGCAGTTCTTC.